This T cell receptor beta chain appears in the sequencing data of a study of OX40 agonist ivuxolimab in advanced cancers. On the study more broadly: Participants could have had prior anti-PD-1, anti-PD-L1 or anti-CTLA-4 therapy, and less than 45% had some. One hepatocellular carcinoma and a couple of cutaneous melanoma patients partially responded.

The repertoire was sequenced with immunoSEQ multiplex PCR; TCRdb's copy has only in-frame clones and lacks some. Counted here are tens of thousands of clones, just over 90% occurring once; the ten biggest clones make up roughly 0.27%. Germline CDR1 and CDR2: SGDLS and YYNGEE. V lost 3 bases to trimming and J lost 0 bases, with 12 bases between them. This CDR3 has 15 amino acids. Broader study findings: Still undetermined is the antigen specificity of the expanded peripheral T cells.

In regard to this clone: Its antigen is still unknown.

The sequence came from an adult with an advanced solid tumor such as melanoma, head and neck, liver or kidney cancer. The chain carries TRBV9 and TRBJ1-1, with D unresolved. The material was CD4+ or CD8+ T cells sorted from blood, obtained in a trial of the OX40 agonist ivuxolimab. This CDR3 is CASSAHSSMNTEAFF. In DNA, the CDR3 is TGTGCCAGCAGCGCCCACAGCAGCATGAACACTGAAGCTTTCTTT.